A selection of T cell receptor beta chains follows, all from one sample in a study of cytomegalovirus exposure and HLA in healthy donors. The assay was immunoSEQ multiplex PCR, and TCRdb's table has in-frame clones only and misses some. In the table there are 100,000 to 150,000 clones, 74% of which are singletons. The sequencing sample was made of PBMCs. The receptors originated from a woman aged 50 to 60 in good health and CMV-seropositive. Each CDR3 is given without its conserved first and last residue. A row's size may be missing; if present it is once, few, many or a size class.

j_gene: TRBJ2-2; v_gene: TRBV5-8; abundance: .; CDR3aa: ASSTGQGTNTGELF
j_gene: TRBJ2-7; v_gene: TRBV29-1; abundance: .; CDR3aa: SFVSGISYEQY
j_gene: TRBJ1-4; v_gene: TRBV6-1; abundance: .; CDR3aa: ASSWGPTNEKLF
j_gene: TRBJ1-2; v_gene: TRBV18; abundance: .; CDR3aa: ASSSGQTNYGYT
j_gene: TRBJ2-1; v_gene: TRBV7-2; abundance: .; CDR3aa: ASSIGTSGRFEQF
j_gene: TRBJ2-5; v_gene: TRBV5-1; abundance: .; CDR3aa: ASSLGQGGETQY
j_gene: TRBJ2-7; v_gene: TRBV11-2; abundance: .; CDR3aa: ASSITGGRAYEQY
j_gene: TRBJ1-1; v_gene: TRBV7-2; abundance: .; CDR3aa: ASSFGTANTEAF
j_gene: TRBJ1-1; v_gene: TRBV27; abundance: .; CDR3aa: ASRSYRTGPMNTEAF
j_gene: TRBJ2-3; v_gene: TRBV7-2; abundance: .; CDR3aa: ASSLVRTRDTQY
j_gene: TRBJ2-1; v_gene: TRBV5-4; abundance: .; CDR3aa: ASSLELAGPGGQF
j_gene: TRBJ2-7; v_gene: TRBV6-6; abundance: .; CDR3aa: ASSSSGGPGEQY
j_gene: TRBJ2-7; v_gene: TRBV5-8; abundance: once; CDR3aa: ASSLAFEQY
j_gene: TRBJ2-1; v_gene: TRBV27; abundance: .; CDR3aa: ASSLGLIAYNEQF
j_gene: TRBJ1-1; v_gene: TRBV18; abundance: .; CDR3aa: ASSPSGINEAF
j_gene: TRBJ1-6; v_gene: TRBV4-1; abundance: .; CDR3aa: ASSQDHGMVIPSPLH
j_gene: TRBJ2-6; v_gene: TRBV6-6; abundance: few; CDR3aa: ASSNLYGANVLT
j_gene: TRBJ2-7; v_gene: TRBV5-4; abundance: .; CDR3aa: ASSLAEWVGTETYEQY
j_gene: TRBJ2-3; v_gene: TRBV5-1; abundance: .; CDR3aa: ASSQGSTDTQY
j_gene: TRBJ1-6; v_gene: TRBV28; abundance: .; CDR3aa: ASRAENSPLH
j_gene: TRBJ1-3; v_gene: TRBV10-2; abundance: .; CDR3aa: ASNRGTGNTIY
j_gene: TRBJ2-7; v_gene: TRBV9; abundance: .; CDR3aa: ASSVAGSDSDEQY
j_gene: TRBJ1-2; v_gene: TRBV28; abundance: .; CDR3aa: ASSSSGAGYGYT